The clone carrying this T cell receptor (beta chain) showed up just a few times. Its antigen is undetermined. Focal radiation with ipilimumab CTLA-4 blockade was given to patients with chemo-refractory metastatic non-small-cell lung cancer. This record comes from a study of radiotherapy plus CTLA-4 blockade in lung cancer. General study results and limits: In blood, tumor-derived TCR clones expanded after radiotherapy plus ipilimumab.

V lost 6 bases and J lost 6; bases outside the gene matches: 9. The CDR3 totals 15 residues. CDR1 and CDR2 (germline): ENHRY, SYGVKD. Using immunoSEQ multiplex PCR, the repertoire was profiled, and TCRdb retains in-frame clones only, with some absent. The sample holds 58,000 or so clones; roughly four fifths are singletons and the top ten take 16%. The gene calls are TRBV10-3 and TRBJ1-3, with 9 bases fitting TRBD1. Sequenced here: peripheral blood, sampled from a patient treated with radiotherapy plus ipilimumab. The TCR was taken from a human donor with non-small cell lung cancer who had a complete response to radiotherapy plus ipilimumab. Here the CDR3 reads CAIRAPGQGLNTIYF. Here the CDR3 DNA reads TGTGCCATCAGAGCCCCGGGACAGGGTCTAAACACCATATATTTT.